This T cell receptor beta chain appears in the sequencing data of a study of siplizumab effects on memory and regulatory T cells. Of note for this clone: Its antigen is undetermined.

This CDR3 spans 17 amino acids. V was shortened by 0 bases and J by 4 bases, with 17 bases between the two germline ends. Germline loops: CDR1 SGDLS, CDR2 YYNGEE. Generated by immunoSEQ multiplex PCR, the TCRdb table keeps only in-frame clones and is missing some. The sample contains 100,000 or so clones, under 95% of which appear only once. General study points: Naive T cells looked more diverse than memory cells, and they looked like major contributors to the alloresponse. Proliferating Tregs in siplizumab cultures were never verified as suppressive. The mapping of alloreactive clones to unstimulated subsets covered only a minor fraction of them. Naive-or-memory phenotypes were unassignable for roughly 75-96% of proliferating CD4+ or CD8+ clones.

The chain carries TRBV9 and TRBJ1-3; TRBD1 is a possible D gene (6 bases). The clonotype originates from a human donor in good health. Specimen: Tregs sorted from blood. The CDR3 loop reads CASSVAWGAQRGNTIYF. In DNA, the CDR3 is TGTGCCAGCAGCGTAGCTTGGGGGGCGCAACGGGGAAACACCATATATTTT.